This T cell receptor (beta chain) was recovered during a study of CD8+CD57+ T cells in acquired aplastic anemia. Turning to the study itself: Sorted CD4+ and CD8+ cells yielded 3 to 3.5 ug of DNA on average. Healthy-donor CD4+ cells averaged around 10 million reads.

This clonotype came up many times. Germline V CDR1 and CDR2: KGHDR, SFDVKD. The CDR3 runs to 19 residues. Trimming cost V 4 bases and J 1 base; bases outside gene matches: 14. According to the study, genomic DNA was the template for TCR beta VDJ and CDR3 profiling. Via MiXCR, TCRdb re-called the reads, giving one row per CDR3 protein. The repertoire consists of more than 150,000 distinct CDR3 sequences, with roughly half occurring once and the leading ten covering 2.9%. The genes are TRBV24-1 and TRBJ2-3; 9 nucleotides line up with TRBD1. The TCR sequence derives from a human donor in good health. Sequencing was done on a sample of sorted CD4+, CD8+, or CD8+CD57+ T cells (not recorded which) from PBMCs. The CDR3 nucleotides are TGTGCCACCAGTGACCAGGCCGGGACAGGGAAAGGGGGCACAGATACGCAGTATTTT. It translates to CATSDQAGTGKGGTDTQYF.